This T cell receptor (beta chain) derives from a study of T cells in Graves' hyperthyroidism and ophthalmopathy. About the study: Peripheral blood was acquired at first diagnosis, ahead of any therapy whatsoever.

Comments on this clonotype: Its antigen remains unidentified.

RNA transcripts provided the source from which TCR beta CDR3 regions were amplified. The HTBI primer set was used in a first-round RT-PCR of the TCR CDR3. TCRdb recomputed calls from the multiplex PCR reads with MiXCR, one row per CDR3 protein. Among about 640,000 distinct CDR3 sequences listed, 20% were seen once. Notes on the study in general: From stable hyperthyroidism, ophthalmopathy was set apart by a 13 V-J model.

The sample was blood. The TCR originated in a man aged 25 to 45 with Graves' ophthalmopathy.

The CDR3 DNA follows: TGCAGTGCCCTACCAAAACTGGATAGCAATCAGCCCCAGCATTTT. This sequence encodes CSALPKLDSNQPQHF. The chain employs TRBV20-1 and TRBJ1-5; D uncertain. Deletions cut 6 bases from V and 0 bases from J, with 15 bases between. Germline-derived CDR1 and CDR2 are DFQATT and SNEGSKA (reference sequence). CDR3 length: 15 residues.